This T cell receptor beta chain was obtained from a study of technical replicates of blood from a few donors. The junction had 4 bases not matched to a gene; V was cut back by 7 bases and J by 5 bases. The CDR3 is made up of 14 amino acids. CDR1 and CDR2 from the germline V gene are MNHEY and SVGAGI. Sequencing was performed with immunoSEQ multiplex PCR; in TCRdb, only in-frame clones are kept and a portion is missing. The table has tens of thousands of clones, 80% to 95% seen once. The V call is TRBV6-5, the J call TRBJ2-5; the match to TRBD2 covers 13 bases. The sample consisted of T cells isolated from PBMCs. The clonotype comes from a human donor in good health. The CDR3 coding sequence is TGTGCCAGCACCGGACTAGCGGGAGTGGAGACCCAGTACTTC. Protein product: CASTGLAGVETQYF.